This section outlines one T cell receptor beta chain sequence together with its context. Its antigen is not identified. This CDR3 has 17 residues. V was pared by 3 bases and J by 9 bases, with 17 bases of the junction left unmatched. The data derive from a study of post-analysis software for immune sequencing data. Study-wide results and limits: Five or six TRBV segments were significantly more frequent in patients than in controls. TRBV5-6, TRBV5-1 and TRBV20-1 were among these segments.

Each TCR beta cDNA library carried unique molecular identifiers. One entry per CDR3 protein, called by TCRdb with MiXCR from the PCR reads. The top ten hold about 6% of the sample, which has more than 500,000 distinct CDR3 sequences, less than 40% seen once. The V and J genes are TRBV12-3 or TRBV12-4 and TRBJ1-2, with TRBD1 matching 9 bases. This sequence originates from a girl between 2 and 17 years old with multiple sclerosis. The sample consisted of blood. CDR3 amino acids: CASSFGSILPGQGRYTF. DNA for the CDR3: TGTGCCAGCAGTTTCGGTTCAATTCTCCCGGGACAGGGTCGCTACACCTTC.